These T cell receptor beta chains were read from a single sample in a study of T-cell memory formation after mild COVID-19. TCRdb called the 5' RACE reads again in MiXCR, with one record for every CDR3 protein. Of about 6,500 distinct CDR3 sequences in the sample, approximately 59% were seen once. Source material: PBMCs or a T cell subset sorted from them (not recorded which). These receptors were taken from an adult who had mild COVID-19 (a few samples of this study predate the infection). Cell type and time point are not known. CDR3s include the opening cysteine and the closing phenylalanine or tryptophan. A D gene is named only where the DNA matches it firmly. Not every row has a clone size; where given, it reads once, few, many or a size class.

abundance: medium-sized; v_gene: TRBV24-1; j_gene: TRBJ2-3; d_gene: NA; CDR3nt: TGTGCCACCAGTGATTTGGCCGATACGCAGTATTTT; CDR3aa: CATSDLADTQYF
abundance: medium-sized; v_gene: TRBV7-3; j_gene: TRBJ2-2; d_gene: NA; CDR3nt: TGTGCCAGCAGCTTAGAAGGGTATTCGGGCCCCGGGGAGCTGTTTTTT; CDR3aa: CASSLEGYSGPGELFF
abundance: medium-sized; v_gene: TRBV6-6; j_gene: TRBJ1-1; d_gene: NA; CDR3nt: TGTGCCAGCAGTTACTCGGGGAGGGGAGGTCCTGAAGCTTTCTTT; CDR3aa: CASSYSGRGGPEAFF
abundance: large; v_gene: TRBV7-9; j_gene: TRBJ1-1; d_gene: NA; CDR3nt: TGTGCCAGCAGCTTAGTCGATGAAGGGGGCACTGAAGCTTTCTTT; CDR3aa: CASSLVDEGGTEAFF
abundance: medium-sized; v_gene: TRBV5-1; j_gene: TRBJ1-2; d_gene: NA; CDR3nt: TGCGCCAGCAGCTACATTTACCCAGCTAACTATGGCTACACCTTC; CDR3aa: CASSYIYPANYGYTF
abundance: NA; v_gene: TRBV5-1; j_gene: TRBJ2-1; d_gene: NA; CDR3nt: TGCGCCAGCAGCGTGGGACTTGTCAATGAGCAGTTCTTC; CDR3aa: CASSVGLVNEQFF
abundance: NA; v_gene: TRBV29-1; j_gene: TRBJ2-1; d_gene: TRBD1; CDR3nt: TGCAGCGCGACACAGGGGTCCCTTAGCAATGAGCAGTTCTTC; CDR3aa: CSATQGSLSNEQFF
abundance: NA; v_gene: TRBV4-2; j_gene: TRBJ2-1; d_gene: TRBD1; CDR3nt: TGTGCCAGCAGCCAGGAAATCGGGACAGGGGGCAATGAGCAGTTCTTC; CDR3aa: CASSQEIGTGGNEQFF
abundance: NA; v_gene: TRBV7-2; j_gene: TRBJ1-2; d_gene: TRBD1; CDR3nt: TGTGCCAGCAGCCCGGGACAGGGTGAGGGCTACACCTTC; CDR3aa: CASSPGQGEGYTF
abundance: medium-sized; v_gene: TRBV7-9; j_gene: TRBJ2-1; d_gene: TRBD1; CDR3nt: TGTGCCAGCAGCTGGACAGGGTATGGTTTCAATGAGCAGTTCTTC; CDR3aa: CASSWTGYGFNEQFF
abundance: NA; v_gene: TRBV4-3; j_gene: TRBJ2-1; d_gene: NA; CDR3nt: TGCGCCAGCAGCCAAGACCGGGCATGGCGGGCAAATGAGCAGTTCTTC; CDR3aa: CASSQDRAWRANEQFF
abundance: medium-sized; v_gene: TRBV7-2; j_gene: TRBJ1-4; d_gene: TRBD1; CDR3nt: TGTGCCAGCAGCGCGACGGACAGGACCAAACTGTTTTTT; CDR3aa: CASSATDRTKLFF
abundance: NA; v_gene: TRBV6-5; j_gene: TRBJ2-7; d_gene: TRBD1; CDR3nt: TGTGCCACAACGGGGACAGGGAGCTACGAGCAGTACTTC; CDR3aa: CATTGTGSYEQYF
abundance: few; v_gene: TRBV7-2; j_gene: TRBJ2-5; d_gene: NA; CDR3nt: TGTGCCAGCAGCTTATGGGATACTGGCCCCCTAGAGACCCAGTACTTC; CDR3aa: CASSLWDTGPLETQYF
abundance: medium-sized; v_gene: TRBV20-1; j_gene: TRBJ2-2; d_gene: NA; CDR3nt: TGCAGTGCTAGAGATATGAGCCGTGGCACCGGGGAGCTGTTTTTT; CDR3aa: CSARDMSRGTGELFF
abundance: medium-sized; v_gene: TRBV29-1; j_gene: TRBJ2-7; d_gene: NA; CDR3nt: TGCAGCGTGGGGAGCACCTACGAGCAGTACTTC; CDR3aa: CSVGSTYEQYF
abundance: NA; v_gene: TRBV18; j_gene: TRBJ2-1; d_gene: NA; CDR3nt: TGTGCCAGCTCACCAGCCAGCTACAATGAGCAGTTCTTC; CDR3aa: CASSPASYNEQFF